One sample yielded the 23 T cell receptor beta chains listed below, sequenced in a study of untreated major depressive disorder. Sequencing used immunoSEQ multiplex PCR; TCRdb keeps in-frame clones, though not all of them. The data contain 15,000 to 20,000 clones, 85% to 90% of them singletons. What was sequenced was CD4+ T cells from PBMCs. These receptors came from a woman aged 25 to 39 in good health.

This clone appeared a single time. The V gene is TRBV5-1, the J gene TRBJ2-7; perhaps TRBD2 as D (6 bases). The CDR3 totals 14 residues. With 0 bases removed from V and 1 base from J, the gap between germline ends came to 8 bases. Germline lookup yields CDR1 SGHRS and CDR2 YFSETQ. CDR3 in DNA: TGCGCCAGCAGCTTGGGGAGGGATTCCTACGAGCAGTACTTC. This translates into CASSLGRDSYEQYF. Filled out from reference TRBV5-1 and TRBJ2-7, the complete variable domain reads KAGVTQTPRYLIKTRGQQVTLSCSPISGHRSVSWYQQTPGQGLQFLFEYFSETQRNKGNFPGRFSGRQFSNSRSEMNVSTLELGDSALYLCASSLGRDSYEQYFGPGTRLTVT.

The genes are TRBV15 and TRBJ1-6; D not certain. Germline CDR1 and CDR2: LNHNV and YYDKDF (reference sequence). This CDR3 has 13 residues. V was trimmed by 1 base and J by 8 bases, leaving 6 bases between them. As DNA, the CDR3 is TGTGCCACCAGCAGAGCAAAGGATTCACCCCTCCACTTT. Translated, it gives CATSRAKDSPLHF.

This chain connects TRBV21-1 to TRBJ2-1; TRBD2, the table's D call, was not compared with the DNA. TRBV21-1 has pseudogene status. There are 14 residues in the CDR3. The chain's CDR3 is CASSPPGLANEQFF. CDR3 nucleotide sequence: TGTGCCAGCAGCCCCCCGGGACTAGCGAATGAGCAGTTCTTC.

This sequence joins TRBV11-3 and TRBJ2-1, with D possibly TRBD2 on 6 matching bases. The germline V gene has CDR1 SGHNT and CDR2 YENEEA. This CDR3 region has 14 residues. V shed 6 bases and J shed 2 bases, with 11 bases lying between them. CDR3 in amino acids: CASSPSGAYNEQFF. CDR3 nucleotide sequence: TGTGCCAGCAGTCCGTCGGGGGCCTACAATGAGCAGTTCTTC.

This sequence joins TRBV15 and TRBJ1-1; tentatively, D is TRBD1 (6 bases). Germline lookup yields CDR1 LNHNV and CDR2 YYDKDF (reference sequence). The CDR3 consists of 14 residues. V was clipped by 1 base and J by 2 bases, with 8 bases between them. CDR3 sequence: CATSRGQDNTEAFF. For the CDR3, the DNA is TGTGCCACCAGCAGAGGACAGGATAACACTGAAGCTTTCTTT.

The genes are TRBV27 and TRBJ2-7; 10 bases line up with TRBD1. Per germline, CDR1 MNHEY and CDR2 SMNVEV (reference sequence). V lost 0 bases to trimming and J lost 3 bases; unmatched junction nucleotides: 2. The CDR3 runs to 15 residues. CDR3 nucleotides: TGTGCCAGCAGTTTATCCGGGACAGGGGACTACGAGCAGTACTTC. Residues: CASSLSGTGDYEQYF.

The chain uses TRBV10-3 and TRBJ2-3; D is undetermined. Trimming took 3 bases from V and 2 from J, leaving 6 bases between them. The CDR3 sequence is 13 residues long. CDR1 and CDR2 (germline): ENHRY, SYGVKD. CDR3 DNA sequence: TGTGCCATCAGTGATCGACCCACAGATACGCAGTATTTT. Amino acids: CAISDRPTDTQYF.

The chain links TRBV4-2 to TRBJ1-2; tentative D call: TRBD1 (5 bases). Germline CDR1 LGHNA, CDR2 YNFKEQ. V shed 1 base and J shed 0 bases, with 6 bases lying between them. This CDR3 is built from 14 residues. The CDR3 DNA reads TGTGCCAGCAGCCAAGGGGGGTCTAACTATGGCTACACCTTC. It yields the protein CASSQGGSNYGYTF.

The rearrangement joins TRBV10-2 to TRBJ2-1; 16 nucleotides match TRBD2. V was clipped by 6 bases and J by 0 bases; unmatched bases: 8. This CDR3 has 19 residues. Germline lookup yields CDR1 WSHSY and CDR2 SAAADI. CDR3 DNA sequence: TGCGCCAGCAGAGGGACTAGCGGGAGGGCCAGGAGCTCCTACAATGAGCAGTTCTTC. Translated, it gives CASRGTSGRARSSYNEQFF.

In DNA, the CDR3 is TGTGCAAGTCGCTTAGCGAGGCCAGGTCTAGCTAATACTGAAGCTTTCTTT. The encoded protein is CASRLARPGLANTEAFF. The V call is TRBV12-2, the J call TRBJ1-1. TRBV12-2 is an annotated pseudogene. The CDR3 runs 17 residues.

The V gene is TRBV27, the J gene TRBJ2-7; 15 nucleotides align to TRBD2. This CDR3 is 16 amino acids long. CDR1 is MNHEY and CDR2 is SMNVEV in the germline V gene (reference sequence). With V trimmed by 4 bases and J by 5 bases, 6 bases remained unmatched. The CDR3 spells CASSSKGLAGGHEQYF. The CDR3 bases are TGTGCCAGCAGTTCAAAGGGACTAGCGGGAGGTCACGAGCAGTACTTC.

The chain employs TRBV6-6 and TRBJ2-1; TRBD1 matches at 11 bases. The CDR3 has 14 residues. The junction had 5 bases not matched to a gene; V was cut back by 6 bases and J by 7 bases. The V gene's germline CDR1 is MNHNY and CDR2 SVGAGI (reference sequence). CDR3 in DNA: TGTGCCAGCAGACCCGGGACAGGGGGGAATGAGCAGTTCTTC. Translation gives CASRPGTGGNEQFF.

V and J are TRBV7-6 and TRBJ2-5; unclear D gene. Germline lookup yields CDR1 SGHVS and CDR2 FNYEAQ. Trimming pared 5 bases from V and 1 base from J, leaving 8 bases between. The CDR3 extends over 13 amino acids. The CDR3 DNA reads TGTGCCAGCAGCCCCCTCGTCCAAGAGACCCAGTACTTC. Protein sequence: CASSPLVQETQYF.

The chain combines TRBV15 with TRBJ2-3, with D perhaps matching TRBD2 (7 bases). CDR1 LNHNV and CDR2 YYDKDF come from the germline V gene (reference sequence). The V end was cut by 9 bases, the J end by 2 bases, with 21 bases between. The CDR3 is 16 amino acids. The CDR3 region is CATTKGGAGATDTQYF. CDR3 nucleotides: TGTGCCACTACAAAGGGGGGCGCGGGGGCCACAGATACGCAGTATTTT.

The V call is TRBV6-1, the J call TRBJ2-3; D uncertain. The germline V and J ends were trimmed by 2 bases and 4 bases, with 7 bases remaining between them. CDR1 and CDR2 (germline): MNHNS, SASEGT. CDR3 length: 13 residues. The CDR3 sequence: CASSEPPSDTQYF. The CDR3 nucleotides read TGTGCCAGCAGTGAACCCCCGTCAGATACGCAGTATTTT.

The chain uses TRBV14 and TRBJ2-7; D is ambiguous. The CDR3 totals 11 residues. Trimming took off 1 base at V and 7 bases at J, with 5 bases between the two ends. Germline CDR1 is SGHDN and CDR2 is FVKESK. The CDR3, as DNA: TGTGCCAGCAGCCAAGTCGTGGAGCAGTACTTC. Translating gives CASSQVVEQYF.

The chain links TRBV18 to TRBJ2-7, with 11 bases lining up with TRBD2. The CDR3 contains 16 residues. In germline, CDR1 is KGHSH, CDR2 LQKENI. The V and J ends lost 3 bases and 6 bases, in that order; junction bases with no gene match: 10. This chain's CDR3 is CASSPPLAGGRSEQYF. The CDR3 DNA is TGTGCCAGCTCACCCCCGCTAGCGGGAGGCCGGTCCGAGCAGTACTTC. The variable domain in full, completed from reference TRBV18 and TRBJ2-7, reads NAGVMQNPRHLVRRRGQEARLRCSPMKGHSHVYWYRQLPEEGLKFMVYLQKENIIDESGMPKERFSAEFPKEGPSILRIQQVVRGDSAAYFCASSPPLAGGRSEQYFGPGTRLTVT.

This clone was counted a single time. This sequence joins TRBV5-1 and TRBJ1-5; D gene ambiguous. CDR3 length equals 15 residues. Germline V CDR1 and CDR2: SGHRS, YFSETQ. Trimming removed 4 bases from V and 0 bases from J, with 11 bases in between. Written as DNA, the CDR3 is TGCGCCAGCAGCCAGGACGGAAATAGCAATCAGCCCCAGCATTTT. Translation: CASSQDGNSNQPQHF.

The chain has TRBV2 and TRBJ1-4, with D perhaps TRBD1 (5 bases). This CDR3 region has 13 residues. Germline CDR1 reads SNHLY; CDR2 reads FYNNEI. V was shortened by 7 bases and J by 11 bases, with 17 bases between the two germline ends. CDR3 loop: CASTPGAVGKLFF. CDR3 DNA: TGTGCCAGCACCCCCGGGGCTGTGGGGAAACTGTTTTTT.

The rearrangement joins TRBV2 to TRBJ1-4; 7 nucleotides align to TRBD1. Germline V gene lookup returns CDR1 SNHLY and CDR2 FYNNEI. J was trimmed by 0 bases and V by 6 bases; bases with no gene match: 4. The CDR3 is 15 amino acids. The CDR3 nucleotides read TGTGCCAGCAGAAGGACAGGCGCAACTAATGAAAAACTGTTTTTT. This encodes CASRRTGATNEKLFF.

This clone was recorded only once. This sequence joins TRBV7-3 and TRBJ2-2, with a tentative D call TRBD2 (5 bases). CDR1 and CDR2 from the germline V gene are SGHTA and FQGTGA. This CDR3 has 13 amino acids. Deletions cut 5 bases from V and 4 bases from J, with 8 bases between. The CDR3 loop is CASSPEGTGELFF. The DNA for the CDR3 is TGTGCCAGCAGCCCCGAGGGCACCGGGGAGCTGTTTTTT. Complete variable domain (other parts from reference TRBV7-3 and TRBJ2-2): GAGVSQTPSNKVTEKGKYVELRCDPISGHTALYWYRQSLGQGPEFLIYFQGTGAADDSGLPNDRFFAVRPEGSVSTLKIQRTERGDSAVYLCASSPEGTGELFFGEGSRLTVL.

This clone was counted a few times. The chain carries TRBV5-8 and TRBJ1-5; D unresolved. The CDR3 sequence is 15 residues long. V lost 0 bases, J lost 0 bases, and 7 bases lay in between. Germline CDR1 and CDR2: SGHTS and YDEGEE. The CDR3, as DNA: TGTGCCAGCAGCTTGGGGCGTATTAGCAATCAGCCCCAGCATTTT. It specifies CASSLGRISNQPQHF. The full variable domain, completed using reference TRBV5-8 and TRBJ1-5, is EAGVTQSPTHLIKTRGQQATLRCSPISGHTSVYWYQQALGLGLQFLLWYDEGEERNRGNFPPRFSGRQFPNYSSELNVNALELEDSALYLCASSLGRISNQPQHFGDGTRLSIL.

The chain links TRBV5-1 to TRBJ2-7; D is ambiguous. Germline-derived CDR1 and CDR2 are SGHRS and YFSETQ. The CDR3 sequence is 14 residues long. Trimming removed 0 bases from V and 3 bases from J, with 10 bases in between. This CDR3 reads CASSLEHPDYEQYF. The CDR3 DNA follows: TGCGCCAGCAGCTTGGAACATCCCGACTACGAGCAGTACTTC. Full variable domain (outside the CDR3, taken from reference TRBV5-1 and TRBJ2-7): KAGVTQTPRYLIKTRGQQVTLSCSPISGHRSVSWYQQTPGQGLQFLFEYFSETQRNKGNFPGRFSGRQFSNSRSEMNVSTLELGDSALYLCASSLEHPDYEQYFGPGTRLTVT.